This is a list of T cell receptor beta chains from one sample in a study of CD8 T cells in Susac syndrome. TCRdb called the immunoSEQ multiplex PCR reads again in MiXCR, with one record for every CDR3 protein. The sample yields 95,000 to 150,000 distinct CDR3 sequences, about 95% seen once. Sequencing input: CD8+ T cells from PBMCs. The source is a human donor with Susac syndrome. The CDR3 runs from the conserved cysteine through the conserved F or W. D genes are given only for firm matches. Expanded clones get a size class; other rows say once, few or many, or leave the size out.

len,d_gene,v_gene,j_gene,abundance,CDR3aa,CDR3nt
15,TRBD2,TRBV4-1,TRBJ2-1,.,CASSQVSGGMDEQFF,TGCGCCAGCAGCCAAGTAAGCGGGGGGATGGATGAGCAGTTCTTC
12,.,TRBV30,TRBJ2-7,.,CAWSVYDAGSYF,TGTGCCTGGAGTGTATACGACGCAGGGTCTTACTTC
14,.,TRBV9,TRBJ2-7,.,CASSAGDTAYEQYF,TGTGCCAGCAGCGCCGGGGACACAGCCTACGAGCAGTACTTC
13,.,TRBV27,TRBJ2-7,.,CASSPHRGNEQYF,TGTGCCAGCAGTCCACACCGAGGAAACGAGCAGTACTTC
14,.,TRBV7-8,TRBJ1-5,.,CASRPGASNQPQHF,TGTGCCAGCAGACCCGGGGCAAGCAATCAGCCCCAGCATTTT
15,TRBD1,TRBV7-8,TRBJ1-2,.,CASSLRDREVYGYTF,TGTGCCAGCAGCTTAAGGGACAGGGAAGTCTATGGCTACACCTTC
14,.,TRBV4-2,TRBJ1-1,.,CASSSLPGNTEAFF,TGTGCCAGCAGCTCGCTGCCAGGGAACACTGAAGCTTTCTTT
13,.,TRBV11-2,TRBJ2-5,.,CASSLEASETQYF,TGTGCCAGCAGCTTAGAGGCCTCCGAGACCCAGTACTTC
12,.,TRBV20-1,TRBJ2-5,.,CSAGEGGETQYF,TGCAGTGCGGGAGAGGGGGGAGAGACCCAGTACTTC
13,.,TRBV24-1,TRBJ1-5,.,CATSAGAHQPQHF,TGTGCCACCAGTGCGGGGGCCCATCAGCCCCAGCATTTT
13,.,TRBV7-2,TRBJ2-1,.,CASSLGWMEEQFF,TGTGCCAGCAGCTTGGGTTGGATGGAGGAGCAGTTCTTC
13,TRBD1,TRBV20-1,TRBJ2-7,once,CSADRETSYEQYF,TGCAGTGCTGACAGGGAAACCTCCTACGAGCAGTACTTC
15,.,TRBV4-1,TRBJ2-7,.,CASSQELRQSYEQYF,TGCGCCAGCAGCCAAGAGCTAAGACAGTCGTACGAGCAGTACTTC
15,TRBD1,TRBV20-1,TRBJ2-5,.,CSARDYRGRKETQYF,TGCAGTGCTAGAGACTACAGGGGGCGAAAAGAGACCCAGTACTTC
13,.,TRBV5-4,TRBJ1-1,.,CASSGLGVPGAFF,TGTGCCAGCAGTGGATTGGGTGTACCAGGAGCTTTCTTT
13,.,TRBV20-1,TRBJ2-5,.,CSAHTTDQETQYF,TGCAGTGCTCATACGACAGACCAAGAGACCCAGTACTTC
15,.,TRBV5-4,TRBJ2-1,.,CASSLLGSSYNEQFF,TGTGCCAGCAGCTTGTTAGGGAGCTCCTACAATGAGCAGTTCTTC
12,.,TRBV5-4,TRBJ2-6,.,CASSSGANVLTF,TGTGCCAGCAGCTCTGGGGCCAACGTCCTGACTTTC
14,.,TRBV20-1,TRBJ2-1,.,CSAGGPATYNEQFF,TGCAGTGCTGGAGGCCCGGCTACCTACAATGAGCAGTTCTTC
13,.,TRBV12-3/TRBV12-4,TRBJ1-5,once,CASSGLINQPQHF,TGTGCCAGCAGTGGGCTCATCAATCAGCCCCAGCATTTT
13,.,TRBV5-4,TRBJ2-3,.,CASSLRPTDTQYF,TGTGCCAGCAGCTTGAGACCCACAGATACGCAGTATTTT
15,.,TRBV7-9,TRBJ2-5,.,CASSSPQTRPETQYF,TGTGCCAGCAGCTCCCCGCAGACTAGGCCGGAGACCCAGTACTTC
15,.,TRBV6-5,TRBJ2-3,.,CASSYYPHSTDTQYF,TGTGCCAGCAGTTACTATCCCCACAGCACAGATACGCAGTATTTT
12,TRBD1,TRBV27,TRBJ1-2,.,CASSTGQSGYTF,TGTGCCAGCAGCACGGGACAGTCAGGCTACACCTTC
13,.,TRBV4-1,TRBJ2-5,.,CASSQGHEETQYF,TGCGCCAGCAGCCAAGGGCACGAAGAGACCCAGTACTTC
13,.,TRBV6-5,TRBJ1-2,once,CATRGIGDYGYTF,TGTGCCACCCGAGGCATCGGCGACTATGGCTACACCTTC
14,.,TRBV7-8,TRBJ2-3,.,CASSFRGRVNTQYF,TGTGCCAGCAGCTTTAGGGGCAGGGTAAATACGCAGTATTTT
14,.,TRBV27,TRBJ2-2,once,CASSFAPNTGELFF,TGTGCCAGCAGTTTTGCCCCGAACACCGGGGAGCTGTTTTTT
15,TRBD2,TRBV6-1,TRBJ2-5,.,CASSRRLAGQETQYF,TGTGCCAGCAGCCGTCGGCTAGCGGGGCAAGAGACCCAGTACTTC
14,.,TRBV9,TRBJ2-1,.,CASSALGGYNEQFF,TGTGCCAGCAGCGCGCTGGGGGGTTACAATGAGCAGTTCTTC
14,.,TRBV4-1,TRBJ2-5,.,CASSPVAVQETQYF,TGCGCCAGCAGCCCGGTAGCGGTACAAGAGACCCAGTACTTC
16,.,TRBV7-9,TRBJ1-2,once,CASRPPGSMWTYGYTF,TGTGCCAGCAGACCCCCGGGGAGTATGTGGACCTATGGCTACACCTTC
14,TRBD2,TRBV12-3/TRBV12-4,TRBJ2-1,.,CASSPGGAGGRQFF,TGTGCCAGCAGCCCGGGGGGGGCGGGGGGACGGCAGTTCTTC
15,TRBD1,TRBV6-5,TRBJ1-2,once,CASSIGTGGAYGYTF,TGTGCCAGCAGTATTGGGACAGGGGGCGCCTATGGCTACACCTTC
17,.,TRBV12-5,TRBJ1-6,.,CASGWLLRDFLDSPLHF,TGTGCTAGTGGTTGGCTCCTCCGGGACTTCCTAGATTCACCCCTCCACTTT
15,.,TRBV7-3,TRBJ2-1,.,CASSLTRLEGNEQFF,TGTGCCAGCAGCTTAACGAGACTAGAGGGTAATGAGCAGTTCTTC
14,TRBD1,TRBV20-1,TRBJ1-2,.,CSAPSEGAFYGYTF,TGCAGTGCCCCGTCAGAGGGGGCTTTCTATGGCTACACCTTC
12,TRBD1,TRBV2,TRBJ2-5,.,CASRDRGETQYF,TGTGCCAGCAGGGACAGGGGAGAGACCCAGTACTTC
15,.,TRBV18,TRBJ2-5,.,CASSPKTGRQETQYF,TGTGCCAGCTCACCAAAGACAGGTCGCCAAGAGACCCAGTACTTC
15,TRBD2,TRBV6-4,TRBJ2-1,.,CASSVERGPYNEQFF,TGTGCCAGCAGTGTCGAGCGGGGGCCCTACAATGAGCAGTTCTTC
13,.,TRBV24-1,TRBJ2-1,.,CATSDSDSDEQFF,TGTGCCACCAGTGATTCGGACAGTGATGAGCAGTTCTTC
14,.,TRBV5-6,TRBJ1-5,.,CASSVMGNNQPQHF,TGTGCCAGCAGTGTGATGGGTAACAATCAGCCCCAGCATTTT
15,.,TRBV15,TRBJ2-3,once,CATSRGRASTDTQYF,TGTGCCACCAGCAGGGGCCGTGCTAGCACAGATACGCAGTATTTT
13,.,TRBV20-1,TRBJ1-2,.,CSVPHLERRGYTF,TGCAGTGTCCCTCATCTGGAGCGCCGTGGCTACACCTTC
11,.,TRBV7-9,TRBJ1-1,.,CASSSSAGAFF,TGTGCCAGCAGCTCTTCCGCTGGAGCTTTCTTT